The 5 T cell receptor beta chains in this list originate from one sample, sequenced in a study of beta chain features in type 1 diabetes. Study findings and constraints: Type 1 diabetes patients had TCRB CDR3s that were shorter (moderately but significantly so) in all four CD4+ subsets.

Reverse transcribing all isolated RNA meant expressed TCRB transcripts were sequenced. Libraries were prepared by immunoSEQ multiplex PCR; TCRdb keeps only in-frame clonotypes and omits some of them. The data show 600,000 to 700,000 clones, roughly an eighth seen once. The antigens of these receptors remain unknown. Source material: naive CD4+ T cells from blood. The receptors come from a man aged 30 to 39 with type 1 diabetes.

The chain has TRBV7-2 and TRBJ2-3; 9 nucleotides agree with TRBD1. Germline V lookup: CDR1 SGHTA, CDR2 FQGNSA. CDR3 length: 16 amino acids. V trimming: 4 bases; J trimming: 6 bases; junction bases outside the gene matches: 11. In DNA form, the CDR3 reads TGTGCCAGCAGCTGGGGGGACAGGGCATTGAGCGATACGCAGTATTTT. Residues: CASSWGDRALSDTQYF.

This clone occurred a few times. V gene TRBV19 combines with J gene TRBJ2-7; TRBD1 is a possible D gene (5 bases). Germline-derived CDR1 and CDR2 are LNHDA and SQIVND (reference sequence). Trimming shortened V by 8 bases and J by 3 bases, and 14 bases separated the two germline ends. The CDR3 contains 13 residues. The CDR3: CASLRGCYYEQYF. The CDR3 DNA follows: TGTGCCAGTCTTAGGGGATGCTACTACGAGCAGTACTTC.

This clone was counted a few times. V gene TRBV11-2 combines with J gene TRBJ2-4, with TRBD1 identical over 11 bases. CDR3 length equals 14 residues. V shed 5 bases, J shed 13 bases, and the junction held 10 bases outside the gene matches. Germline loops: CDR1 SGHAT, CDR2 FQNNGV. CDR3: CASSPRDRGLGQYF. The CDR3 region has the DNA TGTGCCAGCAGCCCCCGGGACAGGGGGTTGGGACAGTACTTC.

V usage is TRBV5-6 and J usage is TRBJ2-2, with D uncertain. Germline assignment: CDR1 SGHDT and CDR2 YYEEEE. V shed 5 bases and J shed 1 base, with 12 bases lying between them. This CDR3 region has 15 residues. CDR3 residues: CASRQLQGNTGELFF. The CDR3 nucleotides read TGTGCCAGCAGGCAACTACAAGGGAACACCGGGGAGCTGTTTTTT.

This clone occurred a few times. The J gene is TRBJ1-1, the V gene TRBV10-3; the D gene is possibly TRBD1 (5 bases). CDR1 is ENHRY, CDR2 SYGVKD, per germline. Trimming pared 3 bases from V and 9 bases from J, leaving 14 bases between. This CDR3 spans 13 amino acids. Here the CDR3 reads CAISDGGIGKAFF. The CDR3 DNA reads TGTGCCATCAGTGACGGGGGGATCGGAAAAGCTTTCTTT.